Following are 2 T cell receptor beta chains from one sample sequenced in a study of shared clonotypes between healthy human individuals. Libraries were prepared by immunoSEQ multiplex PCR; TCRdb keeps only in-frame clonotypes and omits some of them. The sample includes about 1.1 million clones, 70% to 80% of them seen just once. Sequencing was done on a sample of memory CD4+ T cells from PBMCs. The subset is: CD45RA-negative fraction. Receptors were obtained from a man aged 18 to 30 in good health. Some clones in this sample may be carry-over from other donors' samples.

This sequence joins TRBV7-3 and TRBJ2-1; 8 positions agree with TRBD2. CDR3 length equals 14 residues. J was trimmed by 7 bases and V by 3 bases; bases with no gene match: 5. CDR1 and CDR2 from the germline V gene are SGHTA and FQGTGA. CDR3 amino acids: CASSFPGRGNEQFF. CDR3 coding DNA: TGTGCCAGCAGCTTTCCCGGGAGGGGGAATGAGCAGTTCTTC.

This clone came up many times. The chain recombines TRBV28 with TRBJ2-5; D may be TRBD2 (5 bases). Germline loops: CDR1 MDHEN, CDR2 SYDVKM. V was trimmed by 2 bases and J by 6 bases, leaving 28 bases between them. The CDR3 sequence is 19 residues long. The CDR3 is CASSLVAYLGGPAGKTQYF. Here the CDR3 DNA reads TGTGCCAGCAGTTTAGTCGCTTATTTAGGCGGACCCGCGGGTAAGACCCAGTACTTC.